A selection of T cell receptor beta chains follows, all from one sample in a study of post-analysis software for immune sequencing data. MiXCR was run by TCRdb on the PCR reads, yielding one entry per CDR3 protein. The data contain hundreds of thousands of distinct CDR3 sequences, approximately 60% of them singletons. The sequencing input was blood. The receptors were sampled from a girl aged 2 to 9 with multiple sclerosis. Each CDR3 is given with its conserved first and last residue. D genes are given only for firm matches. Where a row states a size, it is once, few, many or the class of an expanded clone; other rows omit it.

V: TRBV6-1; J: TRBJ2-3; D: .; size: few; CDR3: CASSEDRDTQYF; DNA: TGTGCCAGCAGTGAAGACAGAGATACGCAGTATTTT
V: TRBV20-1; J: TRBJ2-1; D: .; size: .; CDR3: CSARDFGNEQFF; DNA: TGCAGTGCTAGGGACTTTGGCAATGAGCAGTTCTTC
V: TRBV10-3; J: TRBJ2-3; D: TRBD2; size: .; CDR3: CAISESQTSGRVPDTQYF; DNA: TGTGCCATCAGTGAGTCGCAGACTAGCGGGAGGGTTCCAGATACGCAGTATTTT
V: TRBV12-3/TRBV12-4; J: TRBJ1-3; D: .; size: few; CDR3: CASIKGGLTSGNTIYF; DNA: TGTGCCAGCATAAAAGGAGGGTTAACCTCTGGAAACACCATATATTTT
V: TRBV12-3/TRBV12-4; J: TRBJ1-2; D: .; size: few; CDR3: CASSFVADPTWGTF; DNA: TGTGCCAGCAGTTTTGTGGCAGACCCCACCTGGGGCACCTTC
V: TRBV20-1; J: TRBJ2-1; D: TRBD1; size: .; CDR3: CSARTGENYNEQFF; DNA: TGCAGTGCTAGGACAGGGGAAAACTACAATGAGCAGTTCTTC
V: TRBV11-2; J: TRBJ1-1; D: .; size: .; CDR3: CASSHWGGAFF; DNA: TGTGCCAGCAGCCACTGGGGAGGAGCTTTCTTT
V: TRBV10-2; J: TRBJ1-5; D: TRBD1; size: few; CDR3: CASRRQGDQPQHF; DNA: TGCGCCAGCAGGAGACAGGGGGATCAGCCCCAGCATTTT
V: TRBV6-2/TRBV6-3; J: TRBJ2-3; D: TRBD2; size: .; CDR3: CASSRNRDYEKATDTQYF; DNA: TGTGCCAGCAGCCGTAACCGGGACTACGAGAAAGCAACAGATACGCAGTATTTT
V: TRBV20-1; J: TRBJ2-1; D: .; size: .; CDR3: CSARKGGPNNEQFF; DNA: TGCAGTGCGCGTAAGGGGGGGCCTAACAATGAGCAGTTCTTC
V: TRBV12-3/TRBV12-4; J: TRBJ2-1; D: TRBD2; size: .; CDR3: CASSLALPGLAGFHEQFF; DNA: TGTGCCAGCAGTTTAGCTTTACCGGGACTAGCGGGGTTCCATGAGCAGTTCTTC
V: TRBV6-5; J: TRBJ1-2; D: .; size: once; CDR3: CASSQGPLMDPYGYTF; DNA: TGTGCCAGCAGTCAGGGCCCCCTTATGGACCCGTATGGCTACACCTTC
V: TRBV6-5; J: TRBJ1-2; D: .; size: .; CDR3: CASSYGIRYGYTF; DNA: TGTGCCAGCAGTTACGGGATTCGCTATGGCTACACCTTC
V: TRBV11-2; J: TRBJ2-6; D: .; size: .; CDR3: CASSSRGKGLSGANVLTF; DNA: TGTGCCAGCAGCTCCCGCGGTAAAGGACTCTCTGGGGCCAACGTCCTGACTTTC
V: TRBV10-3; J: TRBJ2-1; D: .; size: few; CDR3: CAISGGLRGIHNEQFF; DNA: TGTGCCATCAGTGGTGGACTCCGGGGGATCCACAATGAGCAGTTCTTC
V: TRBV20-1; J: TRBJ2-3; D: .; size: few; CDR3: CSARDGGKTDTQYF; DNA: TGCAGTGCTAGAGATGGAGGGAAGACAGATACGCAGTATTTT
V: TRBV4-1; J: TRBJ2-5; D: TRBD1; size: .; CDR3: CASSQGTVSQETQYF; DNA: TGCGCCAGCAGCCAGGGGACAGTTTCTCAAGAGACCCAGTACTTC
V: TRBV20-1; J: TRBJ2-5; D: TRBD2; size: few; CDR3: CSARGTRGETQYF; DNA: TGCAGTGCTAGAGGGACTAGAGGAGAGACCCAGTACTTC
V: TRBV10-3; J: TRBJ2-3; D: TRBD1; size: few; CDR3: CAITGGQGAGDTQYF; DNA: TGTGCCATCACGGGCGGACAGGGGGCGGGAGATACGCAGTATTTT
V: TRBV6-6; J: TRBJ1-2; D: .; size: once; CDR3: CAGGPPGQRQANYGYTF; DNA: TGTGCCGGAGGGCCCCCTGGACAACGACAGGCTAACTATGGCTACACCTTC
V: TRBV29-1; J: TRBJ2-1; D: .; size: .; CDR3: CSALRANEQFF; DNA: TGCAGCGCCCTTAGAGCAAATGAGCAGTTCTTC
V: TRBV5-1; J: TRBJ2-1; D: .; size: .; CDR3: CASSLEGPDQPSNEQFF; DNA: TGCGCCAGCAGCTTGGAGGGGCCGGACCAGCCTTCGAATGAGCAGTTCTTC
V: TRBV30; J: TRBJ1-5; D: .; size: once; CDR3: CAWNPGGDQPQHF; DNA: TGTGCCTGGAATCCCGGAGGGGATCAGCCCCAGCATTTT
V: TRBV11-2; J: TRBJ2-1; D: TRBD1; size: .; CDR3: CASSPATGTGYNEQFF; DNA: TGTGCCAGCAGCCCGGCGACCGGGACAGGGTACAATGAGCAGTTCTTC
V: TRBV5-6; J: TRBJ1-2; D: .; size: many; CDR3: CASSLDRVNYGYTF; DNA: TGTGCCAGCAGCTTGGACAGGGTTAACTATGGCTACACCTTC
V: TRBV27; J: TRBJ2-3; D: TRBD2; size: .; CDR3: CASSPGTSGGGTQYF; DNA: TGTGCCAGCAGTCCCGGGACTAGCGGGGGAGGAACGCAGTATTTT
V: TRBV6-2/TRBV6-3; J: TRBJ2-7; D: TRBD2; size: .; CDR3: CASIPGEGQYF; DNA: TGTGCCAGCATCCCCGGGGAGGGACAGTACTTC
V: TRBV24-1; J: TRBJ1-2; D: .; size: .; CDR3: CATRDQDEFYGYTF; DNA: TGTGCCACCAGGGATCAGGACGAATTCTATGGCTACACCTTC